These 28 T cell receptor beta chains share one sample of origin, sequenced in a study of blood T cell repertoires in COVID-19. The data were produced by immunoSEQ multiplex PCR, yet TCRdb's version contains in-frame clones alone and is incomplete. The sample consists of approximately 130,000 clones, about 85% of them appearing once. Specimen: peripheral blood. The receptors were sampled from a human donor in a cohort sampled during active COVID-19.

The chain uses TRBV9 and TRBJ1-3; D perhaps matches TRBD1 (6 bases). The CDR3 runs to 14 residues. From germline, CDR1 is SGDLS and CDR2 YYNGEE. V lost 4 bases to trimming and J lost 2 bases, with 10 bases between them. The CDR3 DNA reads as TGTGCCAGCAGCTCCCGGACAGCTGGAAACACCATATATTTT. Its translation: CASSSRTAGNTIYF.

This clone was found once. The J gene is TRBJ1-2, the V gene TRBV10-2; TRBD1 agrees at 10 bases. Germline loops: CDR1 WSHSY, CDR2 SAAADI. With V trimmed by 0 bases and J by 5 bases, 9 bases remained unmatched. This CDR3 is built from 17 residues. The CDR3 nucleotides read TGCGCCAGCAGTGAGTCCCCTAGGACAGGGGGGTCATATGGCTACACCTTC. It is translated as CASSESPRTGGSYGYTF.

As DNA, the CDR3 is TGTGCCAGCAGTCACCTCGGCGACAATGCCTATGGCTACACCTTC. Protein: CASSHLGDNAYGYTF. The V gene is TRBV25-1, the J gene TRBJ1-2, with unresolved D. Germline loops: CDR1 MGHDK, CDR2 SYGVNS. Trimming shortened V by 5 bases and J by 4 bases, and 17 bases separated the two germline ends. This CDR3 has 15 amino acids.

This chain connects TRBV3-1 (or the pseudogene TRBV3-2) to TRBJ2-5; D ambiguous. This CDR3 region has 14 residues. V lost 3 bases to trimming and J lost 1 base, with 9 bases between them. In germline, CDR1 is LGHDT, CDR2 YNNKEL (reference sequence). CDR3 DNA sequence: TGTGCCAGCAGCCAGACGGCGGCCCAAGAGACCCAGTACTTC. Translated: CASSQTAAQETQYF.

J is TRBJ2-1 and V is TRBV12-3 or TRBV12-4; D gene ambiguous. This CDR3 contains 13 residues. The V gene lost 0 bases and the J gene lost 11 bases, with 11 bases spanning the gap. The CDR3 DNA sequence: TGTGCCAGCAGTTTAGCGGCTTTTTATAAGCAGTTCTTC. Protein product: CASSLAAFYKQFF.

The chain couples TRBV14 to TRBJ2-1, with 8 bases matching TRBD2. CDR3 size: 16 residues. J lost 8 bases, V lost 0 bases, and 9 bases had no gene match. CDR1 SGHDN and CDR2 FVKESK come from the germline V gene. The CDR3 region is CASSQDTGRASDEQFF. DNA of the CDR3: TGTGCCAGCAGCCAAGATACCGGGAGGGCCTCGGATGAGCAGTTCTTC.

The genes are TRBV5-6 and TRBJ2-6; TRBD2 matches 12 bases. CDR1 is SGHDT, CDR2 YYEEEE, per germline. The CDR3 spans 16 residues. After removal of 5 bases from V and 3 bases from J, the junction contained 3 bases not matched to a gene. CDR3 coding DNA: TGTGCCAGCAGGACTAGCGGGAGTGGTGGGGCCAACGTCCTGACTTTC. Translated: CASRTSGSGGANVLTF.

V gene TRBV6-5 combines with J gene TRBJ1-2; 8 bases line up with TRBD1. The CDR3 is 12 amino acids. J gave up 8 bases and V 8 bases, and 7 bases lay outside the gene matches. CDR1 and CDR2 from the germline V gene are MNHEY and SVGAGI. CDR3 loop: CASLTTGGGYTF. The CDR3 DNA reads TGTGCCAGCCTTACTACAGGGGGAGGCTACACCTTC.

V and J are TRBV7-9 and TRBJ1-2; 9 positions agree with TRBD1. The V gene end was trimmed by 1 base and the J gene end by 8 bases; junction bases not matched to a gene: 5. CDR1 and CDR2 from the germline V gene are SEHNR and FQNEAQ (reference sequence). This CDR3 has 14 residues. The CDR3 bases are TGTGCCAGCAGCTTAGGTGGGACAGGGTTCGGCTACACCTTC. It is translated as CASSLGGTGFGYTF.

The chain carries TRBV4-3 and TRBJ2-5; D uncertain. Per germline, CDR1 LGHNA and CDR2 YSLEER. Between the trimmed V and J ends, which lost 0 bases and 5 bases, there was a span of 10 bases. This CDR3 has 14 residues. CDR3: CASSQDWHLETQYF. The CDR3 DNA reads as TGCGCCAGCAGCCAAGATTGGCACCTGGAGACCCAGTACTTC.

The rearrangement links TRBV3-1 (or the pseudogene TRBV3-2) to TRBJ1-4, with D maybe TRBD1 (6 bases). V was trimmed by 3 bases and J by 7 bases, leaving 15 bases between them. This CDR3 is built from 15 residues. The V gene's germline CDR1 is LGHDT and CDR2 YNNKEL (reference sequence). CDR3 protein: CASSHDRGAREKLFF. The CDR3, as DNA: TGTGCCAGCAGCCATGACCGGGGGGCTCGTGAAAAACTGTTTTTT.

J is TRBJ2-7 and V is TRBV6-2 or TRBV6-3; the D gene is possibly TRBD2 (5 bases). This CDR3 has 16 amino acids. Germline V lookup: CDR1 MNHEY, CDR2 SVGEGT. The germline V and J ends were trimmed by 0 bases and 3 bases, with 15 bases remaining between them. The CDR3 here is CASSYSIRGNYYEQYF. CDR3 DNA: TGTGCCAGCAGTTACTCGATCCGAGGGAATTACTACGAGCAGTACTTC.

V and J are TRBV7-2 and TRBJ1-1; TRBD1 is a possible D gene (6 bases). Trimming stripped 5 bases from V and 2 bases from J, with 24 bases between. CDR1 and CDR2 (germline): SGHTA, FQGNSA. This CDR3 contains 18 residues. The CDR3 sequence is CASSHPPASGHPNTEAFF. In DNA, the CDR3 is TGTGCCAGCAGCCATCCACCCGCTTCGGGACACCCAAACACTGAAGCTTTCTTT.

The rearrangement joins TRBV5-1 to TRBJ2-7; 7 bases are shared with TRBD1. Germline trimming cut 4 bases from V and 6 bases from J; bases unmatched to any gene: 7. The CDR3 extends over 13 amino acids. Germline V gene lookup returns CDR1 SGHRS and CDR2 YFSETQ. The CDR3 DNA reads as TGCGCCAGCAGCGTGGCAGGGGGTTTCGAGCAGTACGTC. Translated: CASSVAGGFEQYV.

The V call is TRBV6-4, the J call TRBJ1-1; D uncertain. CDR1 is MRHNA and CDR2 is SNTAGT in the germline V gene. Trimming removed 1 base at V and 2 bases at J, with 14 bases between. The CDR3 consists of 16 residues. CDR3: CASSDLATRVNTEAFF. The CDR3 DNA reads as TGTGCCAGCAGTGACTTGGCGACACGAGTAAACACTGAAGCTTTCTTT.

This chain connects TRBV5-1 to TRBJ2-3, with a tentative D call TRBD2 (5 bases). Per the germline V gene, CDR1 is SGHRS and CDR2 is YFSETQ. V was pared by 0 bases and J by 2 bases, with 13 bases between. The CDR3 has 16 amino acids. The CDR3 sequence: CASSLAASRNTDTQYF. In nucleotides, the CDR3 is TGCGCCAGCAGCTTGGCCGCTAGCAGAAACACAGATACGCAGTATTTT. The entire variable domain, with the rest obtained from reference TRBV5-1 and TRBJ2-3, is as follows: KAGVTQTPRYLIKTRGQQVTLSCSPISGHRSVSWYQQTPGQGLQFLFEYFSETQRNKGNFPGRFSGRQFSNSRSEMNVSTLELGDSALYLCASSLAASRNTDTQYFGPGTRLTVL.

V gene TRBV2 combines with J gene TRBJ1-1; 8 bases fit TRBD1. The V segment lost 7 bases and the J segment 5 bases; nucleotides outside the gene matches: 9. Germline V lookup: CDR1 SNHLY, CDR2 FYNNEI. CDR3 length: 14 residues. CDR3 sequence (DNA): TGTGCCAGCACCCTGGACAGGGTCCGAACTGAAGCTTTCTTT. It encodes CASTLDRVRTEAFF. The whole variable domain, remainder taken from reference TRBV2 and TRBJ1-1, is EPEVTQTPSHQVTQMGQEVILRCVPISNHLYFYWYRQILGQKVEFLVSFYNNEISEKSEIFDDQFSVERPDGSNFTLKIRSTKLEDSAMYFCASTLDRVRTEAFFGQGTRLTVV.

The rearrangement uses TRBV7-9 and TRBJ2-5, with D hard to call. The V end lost 5 bases, the J end lost 5 bases, and 12 bases lay between the germline ends. This CDR3 region has 13 residues. Looked up from germline, CDR1 is SEHNR and CDR2 is FQNEAQ (reference sequence). The CDR3 sequence: CASSPAVVETQYF. As DNA, the CDR3 is TGTGCCAGCAGCCCTGCAGTCGTGGAGACCCAGTACTTC. The entire variable domain, with the rest obtained from reference TRBV7-9 and TRBJ2-5, is as follows: DTGVSQNPRHKITKRGQNVTFRCDPISEHNRLYWYRQTLGQGPEFLTYFQNEAQLEKSRLLSDRFSAERPKGSFSTLEIQRTEQGDSAMYLCASSPAVVETQYFGPGTRLLVL.

The chain joins TRBV6-5 to TRBJ2-1; possibly TRBD1 for D (7 bases). The CDR3 has 14 amino acids. Germline V gives CDR1 MNHEY, CDR2 SVGAGI. V was shortened by 4 bases and J by 9 bases, with 16 bases between the two germline ends. In nucleotides, the CDR3 is TGTGCCAGCAGTTCCGGGACAGCGGGCGTTGAGCAGTTCTTC. Encoded protein: CASSSGTAGVEQFF.

The chain joins TRBV5-4 to TRBJ2-1; D call uncertain. CDR3 length: 13 amino acids. Germline CDR1 and CDR2: SGHNT and YYREEE (reference sequence). The V end was cut by 3 bases, the J end by 7 bases, with 11 bases between. The CDR3 protein is CASSSARRNEQFF. As DNA, the CDR3 is TGTGCCAGCAGCTCGGCTCGCAGGAATGAGCAGTTCTTC.

The chain uses TRBV5-1 and TRBJ2-7; 9 bases line up with TRBD1. With 0 bases clipped from V and 2 bases from J, the junction kept 6 bases outside the gene matches. Germline CDR1 SGHRS, CDR2 YFSETQ. CDR3 length: 16 residues. CDR3 sequence reads: CASSLGPGQGAYEQYF. CDR3 nucleotides: TGCGCCAGCAGCTTGGGACCGGGACAGGGTGCCTACGAGCAGTACTTC.

CDR3 region: CAIFRAGNIQYF. The CDR3 DNA sequence: TGTGCCATCTTCCGCGCAGGGAACATTCAGTACTTC. This rearrangement joins TRBV19 to TRBJ2-4, with D possibly matching TRBD1 (5 bases). The V end lost 10 bases, the J end lost 7 bases, and 14 bases lay between the germline ends. The CDR3 extends over 12 amino acids. The V gene's germline CDR1 is LNHDA and CDR2 SQIVND (reference sequence).

In the case of this clone: Other DNA sequences in the same sample also yield this CDR3. The CDR3 nucleotides are TGTGCCAGCAGCTTAAGCAGGGACTATGGCTACACCTTC. It is translated as CASSLSRDYGYTF. The chain uses TRBV11-2 and TRBJ1-2, with D perhaps matching TRBD1 (5 bases). V was pared by 2 bases and J by 3 bases, with 7 bases between. The CDR3 runs to 13 residues. Germline assignment: CDR1 SGHAT and CDR2 FQNNGV.

The chain recombines TRBV12-3 or TRBV12-4 with TRBJ1-2, with a weak D call TRBD1 (6 bases). The CDR3 is 11 amino acids. Trimming left V 3 bases short and J 8 bases short, with 7 bases between. Here the CDR3 reads CASSLGAGYTF. CDR3 in DNA: TGTGCCAGCAGTTTGGGGGCCGGCTACACCTTC.

The rearrangement links TRBV24-1 to TRBJ1-2; D call uncertain. Germline CDR1 KGHDR, CDR2 SFDVKD. The CDR3 has 13 residues. The V gene lost 5 bases and the J gene lost 3 bases, with 9 bases spanning the gap. CDR3 nucleotide sequence: TGTGCCACCAGTGCTGGCGGTTACTATGGCTACACCTTC. Translated: CATSAGGYYGYTF.

The sample holds one count of this clone. This rearrangement joins TRBV7-9 to TRBJ1-1, with TRBD1 identical over 7 bases. Looked up from germline, CDR1 is SEHNR and CDR2 is FQNEAQ (reference sequence). The CDR3 extends over 14 amino acids. V gave up 5 bases and J gave up 10 bases; unmatched junction bases: 13. CDR3 region: CASSATTGLFVAFF. CDR3 DNA: TGTGCCAGCAGCGCAACGACAGGGTTGTTTGTAGCTTTCTTT.

This chain links TRBV7-6 with TRBJ2-2, with D perhaps matching TRBD1 (5 bases). This CDR3 is built from 15 residues. V was shortened by 6 bases and J by 5 bases, with 16 bases between the two germline ends. CDR1 SGHVS and CDR2 FNYEAQ come from the germline V gene. The CDR3 is CASSLSGKGTGELFF. The CDR3 region has the DNA TGTGCCAGCAGTTTATCAGGGAAGGGGACCGGGGAGCTGTTTTTT.

J is TRBJ1-5 and V is TRBV6-6; D is perhaps TRBD1 (6 bases). The CDR3 contains 17 residues. Germline CDR1 and CDR2: MNHNY and SVGAGI (reference sequence). Trimming cost V 5 bases and J 0 bases, with 17 bases left between them. Here the CDR3 reads CASSLLQGSYSNQPQHF. The CDR3 DNA reads as TGTGCCAGCAGTCTCCTACAGGGAAGTTATAGCAATCAGCCCCAGCATTTT.